A single sample gave rise to the 7 T cell receptor beta chains below, sequenced in a study of cytomegalovirus exposure and HLA in healthy donors. The PCR was carried out with 60 Vbeta primers and 13 Jbeta primers. Here immunoSEQ multiplex PCR was the method, and the copy in TCRdb shows in-frame clones only, minus some. The sample has about 100,000 clones; 79% are singletons. The source material was PBMCs. These receptors all stem from a female donor in good health and CMV-seropositive.

J is TRBJ2-1 and V is TRBV19; TRBD1 is a possible D gene (6 bases). Germline CDR1 reads LNHDA; CDR2 reads SQIVND (reference sequence). With 3 bases removed from V and 0 bases from J, the gap between germline ends came to 12 bases. The length of the CDR3 is 16 residues. The DNA of the CDR3 is TGTGCCAGTAGTATCCCGCAGGGGAGCTCCTACAATGAGCAGTTCTTC. Protein product: CASSIPQGSSYNEQFF.

The chain recombines TRBV2 with TRBJ2-2, with 8 bases aligning to TRBD2. In germline, CDR1 is SNHLY, CDR2 FYNNEI. This CDR3 has 13 amino acids. Losses at the gene ends were 8 bases for V and 5 bases for J; bases not matched to a gene: 4. CDR3 protein: CASELAGTGELFF. CDR3 coding DNA: TGTGCCAGCGAGCTAGCGGGTACCGGGGAGCTGTTTTTT.

The chain has TRBV6-1 and TRBJ2-1; D remains ambiguous. Trimming pared 2 bases from V and 8 bases from J, leaving 10 bases between. Germline CDR1 MNHNS, CDR2 SASEGT. The CDR3 is 13 residues long. The CDR3 coding sequence is TGTGCCAGCAGTGAAACTGTGTCGGATGAGCAGTTCTTC. This encodes CASSETVSDEQFF.

V usage is TRBV5-6 and J usage is TRBJ2-4; 12 bases fit TRBD1. V trimming: 3 bases; J trimming: 5 bases; junction bases outside the gene matches: 6. The length of the CDR3 is 16 residues. CDR1 is SGHDT, CDR2 YYEEEE, per germline. CDR3 DNA sequence: TGTGCCAGCAGCTCGGGACAGGGGGCTTATGAAAACATTCAGTACTTC. Its protein is CASSSGQGAYENIQYF.

J is TRBJ2-7 and V is TRBV4-1; possible D gene TRBD1, 6 bases. This CDR3 region has 15 residues. V was pared by 1 base and J by 3 bases, with 13 bases between. Germline V lookup: CDR1 MGHRA, CDR2 YSYEKL. As DNA, the CDR3 is TGCGCCAGCAGCCAAGTGGGGGCAAGGGACTACGAGCAGTACTTC. It translates to CASSQVGARDYEQYF.

The chain links TRBV5-1 to TRBJ2-1, with 10 bases fitting TRBD2. CDR1 is SGHRS, CDR2 YFSETQ, per germline. CDR3 length equals 15 residues. After removal of 5 bases from V and 4 bases from J, the junction contained 6 bases not matched to a gene. CDR3 in amino acids: CASRAGTSAYNEQFF. CDR3 in DNA: TGCGCCAGCAGGGCCGGGACTAGCGCTTACAATGAGCAGTTCTTC.

CDR3 coding DNA: TGCGCCAGCAGCCAAGATTGGGGGGCTAGCGGGGTTGAACCCACAGATACGCAGTATTTT. Residues: CASSQDWGASGVEPTDTQYF. The rearrangement links TRBV4-1 to TRBJ2-3; 9 bases align to TRBD2. The CDR3 runs to 20 residues. The germline gives CDR1 MGHRA, CDR2 YSYEKL. V gave up 0 bases and J gave up 2 bases; unmatched junction bases: 15.